Presented here are 6 T cell receptor beta chains from one specimen sequenced in a study of siplizumab effects on memory and regulatory T cells. Sequenced by immunoSEQ multiplex PCR; TCRdb stores in-frame clones only, minus some. Of approximately 100,000 clones listed, about 90% are singletons. Sequencing input: Tregs sorted from blood. The receptors come from a human donor in good health.

The chain has TRBV11-1 and TRBJ2-3, with D perhaps being TRBD1 or TRBD2 (5 bases each). This CDR3 has 14 residues. V was pared by 3 bases and J by 1 base, with 8 bases between. CDR1 is SGHAT, CDR2 FQDESV, per germline (reference sequence). The CDR3 nucleotides are TGTGCCAGCAGCTTTGAGGGACGCACAGATACGCAGTATTTT. Its protein is CASSFEGRTDTQYF.

The gene calls are TRBV7-9 and TRBJ1-1, with TRBD1 as a possible D gene (5 bases). With 2 bases removed from V and 4 bases from J, the gap between germline ends came to 11 bases. The CDR3 runs to 14 residues. Germline values: CDR1 SEHNR, CDR2 FQNEAQ (reference sequence). CDR3 region: CASSLTGGGTEAFF. In nucleotides, the CDR3 is TGTGCCAGCAGCTTAACGGGGGGAGGCACTGAAGCTTTCTTT.

V is TRBV6-6 and J is TRBJ2-2, with no clear D. V lost 0 bases, J lost 6 bases, and 11 bases lay in between. Germline values: CDR1 MNHNY, CDR2 SVGAGI (reference sequence). The CDR3 extends over 15 amino acids. The CDR3 nucleotides are TGTGCCAGCAGTTACTCGACTTTACGGTCCGGGGAGCTGTTTTTT. It codes for CASSYSTLRSGELFF.

This chain links TRBV5-4 with TRBJ1-1, with D unclear. CDR1 SGHNT and CDR2 YYREEE come from the germline V gene (reference sequence). The germline V and J ends were trimmed by 0 bases and 0 bases, with 9 bases remaining between them. The CDR3 runs to 15 residues. DNA for the CDR3: TGTGCCAGCAGCTTGGGGCGAATACTGAACACTGAAGCTTTCTTT. As protein: CASSLGRILNTEAFF.

The CDR3 sequence is CATSRVGTGSYEQYF. The CDR3 DNA reads TGTGCCACCAGCAGAGTTGGGACAGGGTCCTACGAGCAGTACTTC. The chain uses TRBV15 and TRBJ2-7, with TRBD1 identical over 9 bases. Trimming cost V 1 base and J 1 base; bases outside gene matches: 2. The CDR3 is 15 amino acids. Germline CDR1 and CDR2: LNHNV and YYDKDF (reference sequence). Looking up the rest from reference TRBV15 and TRBJ2-7 gives the full variable domain: DAMVIQNPRYQVTQFGKPVTLSCSQTLNHNVMYWYQQKSSQAPKLLFHYYDKDFNNEADTPDNFQSRRPNTSFCFLDIRSPGLGDTAMYLCATSRVGTGSYEQYFGPGTRLTVT.

This clone was seen a handful of times. The chain has TRBV11-2 and TRBJ2-5; 7 positions agree with TRBD1. The CDR3 extends over 13 amino acids. CDR1 SGHAT and CDR2 FQNNGV come from the germline V gene. V gave up 0 bases and J gave up 5 bases; unmatched junction bases: 0. This CDR3 is CASSLDRGETQYF. Here the CDR3 DNA reads TGTGCCAGCAGCTTAGACAGGGGGGAGACCCAGTACTTC.